One T cell receptor (beta chain) is described in this entry. Only CD45RO-negative cells positively selected for CCR7 counted as naive CD8 cells, so terminally differentiated effector memory CD45RA+ cells were excluded. These data originate in a study of shared clonotypes between healthy human individuals. The CDR3 consists of 13 residues. V lost 1 base, J lost 4 bases, and 6 bases lay in between. The V gene's germline CDR1 is SGHVS and CDR2 FNYEAQ. The test was conducted at deep level. Libraries were prepared by immunoSEQ multiplex PCR; TCRdb keeps only in-frame clonotypes and omits some of them. The table records hundreds of thousands of clones, more than 95% of them present only once.

The TCR comes from a man aged 30 to 45 in good health. The chain is built from TRBV7-6 and TRBJ2-3; D gene uncertain. Sequencing was done on a sample of naive CD8+ T cells sorted from blood. CDR3 nucleotide sequence: TGTGCCAGCAGCTTAGACGGCGCAGATACGCAGTATTTT. It yields the protein CASSLDGADTQYF.